The rows below give T cell receptor beta chains drawn from one sample of a study of human T cells and chemical hapten exposure. In TCRdb, the RACE reads were re-called with MiXCR into one record per CDR3 protein. The table includes 380,000 or so distinct CDR3 sequences, approximately 5.1% detected once. The source material was whole blood, sampled in connection with sensitization to the hapten diphenylcyclopropenone (DPC). The receptors derive from a woman in her forties or fifties with alopecia areata. Some clones in this sample may be carry-over from other donors' samples. Both conserved end residues are part of each CDR3. Fields, in order: clone size, V gene, CDR3 length, J gene, D gene, CDR3 protein, CDR3 DNA. A D gene is named only where the DNA matches it firmly. Rows give clone size only sometimes, using once, few, many, or a class for an expanded clone.

clone_size: many; v_call: TRBV6-5; cdr3_length: 15; j_call: TRBJ2-1; d_call: TRBD1; cdr3_aa: CASSYVAGGTGEQFF; cdr3_nt: TGTGCCAGCAGTTACGTGGCAGGGGGAACAGGGGAGCAGTTCTTC
clone_size: NA; v_call: TRBV28; cdr3_length: 13; j_call: TRBJ2-7; d_call: NA; cdr3_aa: CAIMTGVTYEQYF; cdr3_nt: TGTGCCATCATGACTGGGGTTACCTACGAGCAGTACTTC
clone_size: few; v_call: TRBV29-1; cdr3_length: 13; j_call: TRBJ2-7; d_call: NA; cdr3_aa: CSVAGTDTYEQYF; cdr3_nt: TGCAGCGTTGCGGGGACGGATACCTACGAGCAGTACTTC
clone_size: many; v_call: TRBV5-6; cdr3_length: 14; j_call: TRBJ1-1; d_call: TRBD1; cdr3_aa: CASSLAGGSTEAFF; cdr3_nt: TGTGCCAGCAGCTTGGCAGGGGGCAGTACTGAAGCTTTCTTT
clone_size: few; v_call: TRBV18; cdr3_length: 15; j_call: TRBJ2-3; d_call: NA; cdr3_aa: CASSPRDGGTDTQYF; cdr3_nt: TGTGCCAGCTCACCCCGGGACGGCGGCACAGATACGCAGTATTTT
clone_size: NA; v_call: TRBV20-1; cdr3_length: 14; j_call: TRBJ2-3; d_call: TRBD2; cdr3_aa: CSSTSGGQGDTQYF; cdr3_nt: TGCAGTTCGACTAGCGGGGGCCAAGGCGATACGCAGTATTTT
clone_size: many; v_call: TRBV2; cdr3_length: 16; j_call: TRBJ2-2; d_call: NA; cdr3_aa: CASSGPPGRNTGELFF; cdr3_nt: TGTGCCAGCAGTGGTCCTCCGGGACGCAACACCGGGGAGCTGTTTTTT
clone_size: few; v_call: TRBV11-2; cdr3_length: 18; j_call: TRBJ2-3; d_call: TRBD2; cdr3_aa: CASSFPLAGASSTDTQYF; cdr3_nt: TGTGCCAGCAGCTTCCCTCTAGCGGGAGCCTCCAGCACAGATACGCAGTATTTT
clone_size: many; v_call: TRBV6-1; cdr3_length: 14; j_call: TRBJ1-1; d_call: NA; cdr3_aa: CASSEASSGTEAFF; cdr3_nt: TGTGCCAGCAGTGAAGCGAGCTCTGGAACTGAAGCTTTCTTT
clone_size: many; v_call: TRBV7-9; cdr3_length: 13; j_call: TRBJ1-2; d_call: NA; cdr3_aa: CASSPDHIYGYTF; cdr3_nt: TGTGCCAGCAGCCCAGACCATATCTATGGCTACACCTTC
clone_size: NA; v_call: TRBV3-1; cdr3_length: 17; j_call: TRBJ1-1; d_call: NA; cdr3_aa: CASSPGTHTAKNTEAFF; cdr3_nt: TGTGCCAGCAGTCCGGGAACACACACCGCGAAGAACACTGAAGCTTTCTTT
clone_size: NA; v_call: TRBV25-1; cdr3_length: 11; j_call: TRBJ2-7; d_call: NA; cdr3_aa: CASSVAYEQYF; cdr3_nt: TGTGCCAGCAGTGTTGCCTACGAGCAGTACTTC
clone_size: NA; v_call: TRBV7-6; cdr3_length: 15; j_call: TRBJ2-1; d_call: TRBD2; cdr3_aa: CASSSLAGAYNEQFF; cdr3_nt: TGTGCCAGCAGCTCCCTAGCGGGAGCCTACAATGAGCAGTTCTTC
clone_size: few; v_call: TRBV15; cdr3_length: 17; j_call: TRBJ1-3; d_call: NA; cdr3_aa: CATSRVTGPAVGNTIYF; cdr3_nt: TGTGCCACCAGCAGAGTAACGGGCCCCGCCGTTGGAAACACCATATATTTT
clone_size: few; v_call: TRBV3-1; cdr3_length: 16; j_call: TRBJ1-2; d_call: NA; cdr3_aa: CASSQRGRRTVYGYTF; cdr3_nt: TGTGCCAGCAGCCAACGAGGTCGCAGGACAGTCTATGGCTACACCTTC
clone_size: NA; v_call: TRBV9; cdr3_length: 17; j_call: TRBJ1-3; d_call: TRBD1; cdr3_aa: CASSVAGQVSSGNTIYF; cdr3_nt: TGTGCCAGCAGCGTAGCTGGACAGGTCAGCTCTGGAAACACCATATATTTT
clone_size: many; v_call: TRBV11-1; cdr3_length: 13; j_call: TRBJ1-5; d_call: NA; cdr3_aa: CASSLGVNQPQHF; cdr3_nt: TGTGCCAGCAGCTTAGGGGTCAATCAGCCCCAGCATTTT
clone_size: few; v_call: TRBV4-1; cdr3_length: 14; j_call: TRBJ2-7; d_call: NA; cdr3_aa: CASSQVGMSYEQYF; cdr3_nt: TGCGCCAGCAGCCAAGTCGGAATGTCCTACGAGCAGTACTTC
clone_size: NA; v_call: TRBV7-9; cdr3_length: 15; j_call: TRBJ2-2; d_call: TRBD1; cdr3_aa: CASRPGQGAGGELFF; cdr3_nt: TGTGCCAGCAGACCGGGACAGGGGGCCGGCGGGGAGCTGTTTTTT
clone_size: many; v_call: TRBV24-1; cdr3_length: 14; j_call: TRBJ2-1; d_call: NA; cdr3_aa: CATSDFGDYNEQFF; cdr3_nt: TGTGCCACCAGTGATTTTGGGGACTACAATGAGCAGTTCTTC
clone_size: many; v_call: TRBV7-9; cdr3_length: 12; j_call: TRBJ1-6; d_call: TRBD1; cdr3_aa: CAIRQGASPLHF; cdr3_nt: TGTGCCATCCGACAGGGGGCCTCACCCCTCCACTTT
clone_size: many; v_call: TRBV28; cdr3_length: 15; j_call: TRBJ2-3; d_call: NA; cdr3_aa: CASSSQEGRADTQYF; cdr3_nt: TGTGCCAGCAGTTCCCAGGAGGGGCGCGCAGATACGCAGTATTTT
clone_size: medium-sized; v_call: TRBV6-6; cdr3_length: 14; j_call: TRBJ2-3; d_call: NA; cdr3_aa: CAVNPSPSTDTQYF; cdr3_nt: TGTGCCGTGAACCCTAGCCCTAGCACAGATACGCAGTATTTT
clone_size: few; v_call: TRBV2; cdr3_length: 12; j_call: TRBJ1-4; d_call: TRBD1; cdr3_aa: CASRGTVQKLFF; cdr3_nt: TGTGCCAGCAGGGGGACAGTCCAGAAACTGTTTTTT
clone_size: many; v_call: TRBV5-1; cdr3_length: 15; j_call: TRBJ2-1; d_call: TRBD1; cdr3_aa: CASSLEGASGNEQFF; cdr3_nt: TGCGCCAGCAGCTTGGAGGGGGCTAGTGGGAATGAGCAGTTCTTC
clone_size: few; v_call: TRBV20-1; cdr3_length: 16; j_call: TRBJ2-7; d_call: TRBD1; cdr3_aa: CSARNIRDRAYYEQYF; cdr3_nt: TGCAGTGCTAGGAATATCCGGGACAGGGCGTACTACGAGCAGTACTTC
clone_size: NA; v_call: TRBV5-8; cdr3_length: 14; j_call: TRBJ2-7; d_call: NA; cdr3_aa: CASSFLGREYEQYF; cdr3_nt: TGTGCCAGCAGCTTCCTGGGCCGAGAGTACGAGCAGTACTTC